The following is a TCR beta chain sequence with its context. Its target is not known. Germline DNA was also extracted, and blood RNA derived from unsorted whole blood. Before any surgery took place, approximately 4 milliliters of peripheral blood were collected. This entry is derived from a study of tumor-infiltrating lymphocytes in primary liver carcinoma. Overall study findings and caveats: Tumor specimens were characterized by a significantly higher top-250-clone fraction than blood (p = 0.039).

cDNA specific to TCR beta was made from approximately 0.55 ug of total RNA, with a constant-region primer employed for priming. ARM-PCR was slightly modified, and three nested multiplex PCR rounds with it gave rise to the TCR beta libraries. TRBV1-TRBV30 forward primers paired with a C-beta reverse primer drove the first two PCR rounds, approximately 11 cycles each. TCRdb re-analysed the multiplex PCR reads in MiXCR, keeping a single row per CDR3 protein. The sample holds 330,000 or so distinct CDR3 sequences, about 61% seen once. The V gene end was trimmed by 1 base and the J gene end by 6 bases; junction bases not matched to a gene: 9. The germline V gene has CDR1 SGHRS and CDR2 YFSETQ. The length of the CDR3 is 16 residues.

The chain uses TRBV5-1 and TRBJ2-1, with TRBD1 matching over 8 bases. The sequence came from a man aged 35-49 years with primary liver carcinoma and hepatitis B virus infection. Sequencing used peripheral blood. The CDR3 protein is CASSLSPAGGSNEQFF. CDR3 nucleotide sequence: TGCGCCAGCAGCTTGAGTCCGGCAGGGGGCTCCAATGAGCAGTTCTTC. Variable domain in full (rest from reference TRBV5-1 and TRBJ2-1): KAGVTQTPRYLIKTRGQQVTLSCSPISGHRSVSWYQQTPGQGLQFLFEYFSETQRNKGNFPGRFSGRQFSNSRSEMNVSTLELGDSALYLCASSLSPAGGSNEQFFGPGTRLTVL.